This TCR beta chain derives from a study of quantifying T cell responses using KT2 cells. The overall study: cDNA was made from DNase-treated RNA using alpha and beta constant primers.

An oligo carrying a UMI was ligated to the cDNA 3' end. An equimolar mix of RC1.1 and RC1.2 primed the beta chain across TRBC1 and TRBC2. TCRdb re-called the UMI-ligation and nested PCR reads with MiXCR, one entry per CDR3 protein. The sample records over 25,000 distinct CDR3 sequences, around 10% being singletons. The sample is PBMC spiked with counted cells of clone KT2. This clonotype is medium-sized by share. The source material was PBMCs spiked with cells of the T cell clone KT2. This sequence originates from a human donor.

This CDR3 is CASSEATGGQETQYF. CDR3 nucleotide sequence: TGTGCCAGCAGTGAAGCGACAGGGGGGCAAGAGACCCAGTACTTC. This chain uses TRBV6-1 with TRBJ2-5, with TRBD1 matching over 9 bases. CDR1 is MNHNS, CDR2 SASEGT, per germline. The trim removed 0 bases at V and 2 bases at J, leaving 1 base unmatched. This CDR3 region has 15 residues.